This is a list of T cell receptor beta chains from one sample in a study of OX40 agonist ivuxolimab in advanced cancers. Using immunoSEQ multiplex PCR, the repertoire was profiled, and TCRdb retains in-frame clones only, with some absent. The table lists over 70,000 clones, approximately 87% of them singletons. The material was CD4+ or CD8+ T cells sorted from blood, obtained in a trial of the OX40 agonist ivuxolimab. The receptors here all came from an adult with an advanced solid tumor such as melanoma, head and neck, liver or kidney cancer. Both conserved end residues are part of each CDR3. The D gene is left open where the match is weak. Expanded clones are given a class, and other clones once, few, many or no size at all.

CDR3 DNA	CDR3 protein	V gene	J gene	D gene	clone size
TGCGCCAGCAGCTTGCCCGGGGGGAACAGCGAGCAGTACTTC	CASSLPGGNSEQYF	TRBV5-1	TRBJ2-7	TRBD2	NA
TGTGCCACCAGCAGAGATCCGACCGGGCACGGGTACGAGCAGTACTTC	CATSRDPTGHGYEQYF	TRBV15	TRBJ2-7	NA	NA
TGTGCCAGTAGTTCAAGAACCACAGGGCACACTGAAGCTTTCTTT	CASSSRTTGHTEAFF	TRBV19	TRBJ1-1	NA	NA
TGTGCCAGCAGTGATCCGGCCAGGGGTAACACCGGGGAGCTGTTTTTT	CASSDPARGNTGELFF	TRBV6-1	TRBJ2-2	NA	NA
TGTGCCAGCAGTGAATCGGGCAGTCCCCCCTACGAGCAGTACTTC	CASSESGSPPYEQYF	TRBV6-1	TRBJ2-7	NA	NA
TGCGCCAGCAGCACTACGACGGACCCTTTCGGGACCCAGTACTTC	CASSTTTDPFGTQYF	TRBV5-1	TRBJ2-5	NA	NA
TGTGCCAGCAGTTACCGGACAGGGCCGAACGAGCAGTACTTC	CASSYRTGPNEQYF	TRBV6-5	TRBJ2-7	TRBD1	few
TGTGCCAGCAGCTTTTTTGCGGGGGCCTACGAGCAGTACTTC	CASSFFAGAYEQYF	TRBV11-2	TRBJ2-7	TRBD2	NA
TGTGCCTGGAGTCGACATCGTCTGAGTAACACCGGGGAGCTGTTTTTT	CAWSRHRLSNTGELFF	TRBV30	TRBJ2-2	NA	NA
TGTGCCAGCAGCCCGGAGGTGGTGAATCAGCCCCAGCATTTT	CASSPEVVNQPQHF	TRBV7-9	TRBJ1-5	NA	few
TGCAGTGCTAGAGATGTTAGGACCCAGTACTTC	CSARDVRTQYF	TRBV20-1	TRBJ2-5	NA	NA
TGTGCCAGCAGCCCCGCGCCAAATAATGAAAAACTGTTTTTT	CASSPAPNNEKLFF	TRBV6-5	TRBJ1-4	NA	NA
TGTGCCAGCAGCAAAGAAATGAGGGCCAGGGGATGGGCTCAAGAGACCCAGTACTTC	CASSKEMRARGWAQETQYF	TRBV21-1	TRBJ2-5	NA	NA
TGTGCCAGCAGACCTCGGGGCCCTAACTACGAGCAGTACTTC	CASRPRGPNYEQYF	TRBV7-5	TRBJ2-7	NA	once
TGTGCCAGTAGTTCCCAGAGTAGACTTAACACTGAAGCTTTCTTT	CASSSQSRLNTEAFF	TRBV19	TRBJ1-1	NA	NA
TGTGCCAGCAGACCTCATTGGGGTGAAGCGGGAGGTGGAGATACGCAGTATTTT	CASRPHWGEAGGGDTQYF	TRBV7-9	TRBJ2-3	TRBD2	NA
TGCAGCGTAACGGTGATGAACACTGAAGCTTTCTTT	CSVTVMNTEAFF	TRBV29-1	TRBJ1-1	NA	once
TGCAGCGTAACTTGGGGTTCGACTAATGAAAAACTGTTTTTT	CSVTWGSTNEKLFF	TRBV29-1	TRBJ1-4	NA	NA
TGTGCCAGCAGCTTACATACAGGGGAGGGGTTGGGGGCTTTCTTT	CASSLHTGEGLGAFF	TRBV11-2	TRBJ1-1	TRBD1	NA
TGTGCCAGTAGTATATTTTTTAATCAGCCCCAGCATTTT	CASSIFFNQPQHF	TRBV19	TRBJ1-5	NA	NA